Listed below are T cell receptor beta chains from one sample, sequenced in a study of Graves' ophthalmopathy and Graves' hyperthyroidism. TCRdb independently ran MiXCR on the multiplex PCR reads; one entry per CDR3 protein. The table includes 650,000 to 900,000 distinct CDR3 sequences, roughly two fifths detected once. The sequenced sample consisted of peripheral blood. Receptors originate from an adult man with Graves' ophthalmopathy. Each CDR3 is given with its conserved first and last residue. Each record gives: J gene, V gene, D gene, clone size, CDR3 DNA, CDR3 protein. The D gene is left open where the match is weak. Clone sizes are given selectively: once, few, many, or a class where the clone is expanded.

TRBJ2-5 | TRBV7-9 | - | - | TGTGCCAGCAGCCAAGATGGGGGGAAAGAGACCCAGTACTTC | CASSQDGGKETQYF
TRBJ2-7 | TRBV20-1 | TRBD2 | - | TGCAGTGCACGGACTAGCGGGGCTTACGAGCAGTACTTC | CSARTSGAYEQYF
TRBJ2-3 | TRBV10-3 | - | few | TGTGCCATCAGGACACCTAGCACAGATACGCAGTATTTT | CAIRTPSTDTQYF
TRBJ2-5 | TRBV24-1 | - | - | TGTGCCACCAGTGACCCGACTAAAGCCGAGACCCAGTACTTC | CATSDPTKAETQYF
TRBJ1-1 | TRBV10-1 | - | many | TGCGCCAGCAGTGAGTCGATTCCAGGGGACCCTAACACTGAAGCTTTCTTT | CASSESIPGDPNTEAFF
TRBJ2-5 | TRBV2 | TRBD2 | many | TGTGCCAGCAGGGGACTAGCGGGAGGAGAGACCCAGTACTTC | CASRGLAGGETQYF
TRBJ1-4 | TRBV29-1 | TRBD1 | - | TGCAGCGCCGAGGGGGGACAGGGTGAAAAACTGTTTTTT | CSAEGGQGEKLFF
TRBJ1-1 | TRBV9 | TRBD1 | few | TGTGCCAGCAGCCCAAGGACAGGGGGCAGCGCTGAAGCTTTCTTT | CASSPRTGGSAEAFF
TRBJ1-6 | TRBV10-3 | TRBD1 | - | TGTGCCAGCAGTGTAGTCGGGACAGGCACCTCACCCCTCCACTTT | CASSVVGTGTSPLHF
TRBJ1-6 | TRBV6-6 | - | - | TGTGCCAGCAGTGTTAACAGGAGGGATTCACCCCTCCACTTT | CASSVNRRDSPLHF
TRBJ1-2 | TRBV10-3 | TRBD1 | few | TGTGCCAGCAGCCGACAGGGAGAAAACTATGGCTACACCTTC | CASSRQGENYGYTF
TRBJ2-6 | TRBV7-9 | - | - | TGTGCCAGCAGCTTGGCCTTGGGGGGCGGGGCCAACGTCCTGACTTTC | CASSLALGGGANVLTF
TRBJ2-6 | TRBV19 | - | - | TGTGCCAGTAGTGGACTGAGACAGGGGGCCAACGTCCTGACTTTC | CASSGLRQGANVLTF
TRBJ2-7 | TRBV10-2 | TRBD1 | - | TGTGCCAGCAGTTACCTGGGACAGCGAGCCTACGAGCAGTACTTC | CASSYLGQRAYEQYF
TRBJ2-5 | TRBV15 | - | - | TGTGCCACCAGCAGTGGATTTGACACCGGGGAGACCCAGTACTTC | CATSSGFDTGETQYF
TRBJ1-1 | TRBV4-1 | TRBD1 | - | TGCGCCAGCAGCCAAGCCCGGGACAGGGCTGGCACTGAAGCTTTCTTT | CASSQARDRAGTEAFF
TRBJ2-6 | TRBV10-3 | - | - | TGTGCCATCAGTGAGCCGGCGGGAGGGGCCAACGTCCTGACTTTC | CAISEPAGGANVLTF
TRBJ2-5 | TRBV28 | - | few | TGTGCCAGCCGCCTAGCTCAAGAGACCCAGTACTTC | CASRLAQETQYF
TRBJ1-1 | TRBV20-1 | - | few | TGCAGTGCTCAGGGTTTGGCGAACACTGAAGCTTTCTTT | CSAQGLANTEAFF
TRBJ1-1 | TRBV29-1 | - | once | TGCAGCGTTCGGTTAGGGACGAACACTGAAGCTTTCTTT | CSVRLGTNTEAFF
TRBJ2-7 | TRBV2 | TRBD2 | - | TGTGCCAGCCGGCGGGAGGTTGGTCCCTCCTACGAGCAGTACTTC | CASRREVGPSYEQYF
TRBJ1-6 | TRBV19 | TRBD1 | many | TGTGCCAGTAGTATAACGGGACAGTATAATTCACCCCTCCACTTT | CASSITGQYNSPLHF
TRBJ2-7 | TRBV7-9 | - | - | TGTGCCAGCAGCTTCCAGGATCGCGAGCAGTACTTC | CASSFQDREQYF
TRBJ1-5 | TRBV24-1 | - | few | TGTGCCAGCAGTTACTCGAATCCACGGAATCAGCCCCAGCATTTT | CASSYSNPRNQPQHF
TRBJ2-5 | TRBV5-4 | - | few | TGTGCCAGCAGCTCATGGGCCGCAGAGACCCAGTACTTC | CASSSWAAETQYF
TRBJ1-5 | TRBV7-2 | TRBD1 | - | TGTGCCAGCAGCTTAGCCGGGACAGGGTGGTCACCCCAGCATTTT | CASSLAGTGWSPQHF
TRBJ1-1 | TRBV13 | TRBD1 | many | TGTGCCAGCAGCGCGAGGACAGGGGGCACTGAAGCTTTCTTT | CASSARTGGTEAFF
TRBJ1-1 | TRBV9 | - | - | TGTGCCAGCAGCGCCAGGGAGGGGACTGAAGCTTTCTTT | CASSAREGTEAFF
TRBJ2-7 | TRBV20-1 | TRBD1 | few | TGCAGTGCCAGAGGACAGGGGGTACTCGAGCAGTACTTC | CSARGQGVLEQYF
TRBJ2-5 | TRBV25-1 | TRBD2 | many | TGTGCCAGCAGTCCAACGGCGGGGGGCGAAGAGACCCAGTACTTC | CASSPTAGGEETQYF
TRBJ2-5 | TRBV29-1 | TRBD1 | - | TGCAGCGTTGGCGGACAGGGGGGAGTCACCGGGGAGCTGTACTTC | CSVGGQGGVTGELYF
TRBJ1-3 | TRBV10-3 | - | many | TGTGCCATCAGGAGAGGCGGGGAAGGCGGCGGAAACACCATATATTTT | CAIRRGGEGGGNTIYF
TRBJ2-7 | TRBV11-2 | - | many | TGTGCCAGCAGCTTAGCTCCAGGGCGATACGAGCAGTACTTC | CASSLAPGRYEQYF
TRBJ2-5 | TRBV6-1 | TRBD1 | - | TGTGCCAGCCTGGGACAGCTGGGGGAGACCCAGTACTTC | CASLGQLGETQYF
TRBJ2-3 | TRBV7-3 | - | - | TGTGCCAGCAGCTTAGGATTAGCAGATACGCAGTATTTT | CASSLGLADTQYF
TRBJ2-5 | TRBV12-3/TRBV12-4 | - | many | TGTGCCAGCAGTTTAATATTCGGGCCGGGTGGCGAAGAGACCCAGTACTTC | CASSLIFGPGGEETQYF
TRBJ1-4 | TRBV20-1 | - | once | TGCAGTGCTAGAGATGTCCGGGGGACTAATGAAAAACTGTTTTTT | CSARDVRGTNEKLFF
TRBJ1-6 | TRBV19 | - | few | TGTGCCAGCGAGCAGGGGACCTATAATTCACCCCTCCACTTT | CASEQGTYNSPLHF